The 19 T cell receptor beta chains presented below share a single source sample, sequenced in a study of CD8 T cells in Susac syndrome. When the RNA was reverse transcribed, random hexamers were used with an input of roughly 0.45 to 1 ug. One entry per CDR3 protein results from TCRdb running MiXCR on the immunoSEQ multiplex PCR reads. The top ten clones hold 0.14% of a sample with 150,000 to 200,000 distinct CDR3 sequences, around 94% of them seen once. Sequenced input: CD4+ T cells from PBMCs. The receptors were sampled from a human donor in good health.

J is TRBJ2-7 and V is TRBV7-2; D remains ambiguous. Trimming left V 4 bases short and J 1 base short, with 14 bases between. The CDR3 is 15 amino acids. Germline V lookup: CDR1 SGHTA, CDR2 FQGNSA. In nucleotides, the CDR3 is TGTGCCAGCAGCTCGTCAGGTGCTCGGTCCTACGAGCAGTACTTC. This gives the protein CASSSSGARSYEQYF.

On this clonotype: The missing conserved phenylalanine or tryptophan at the end of this CDR3 makes a read error likely. The chain is built from TRBV3-1 and TRBJ2-5; TRBD2 matches 10 bases. The CDR3 is made up of 17 amino acids. The V gene end was trimmed by 2 bases and the J gene end by 5 bases; junction bases not matched to a gene: 11. Germline values: CDR1 LGHDT, CDR2 YNNKEL (reference sequence). The CDR3 DNA is TGTGCCAGCAGCCAACCCGAGCGGGGGGGTTATATGGAGACCCAGTACCTC. This sequence encodes CASSQPERGGYMETQYL.

The gene calls are TRBV7-3 and TRBJ2-1; 10 nucleotides line up with TRBD1. Germline lookup yields CDR1 SGHTA and CDR2 FQGTGA. The length of the CDR3 is 13 residues. Trimming took 1 base from V and 14 from J; bases not matched to a gene: 5. The CDR3: CASSLSDRGPKFF. The CDR3, as DNA: TGTGCCAGCAGCTTAAGTGACAGGGGGCCAAAGTTCTTC.

The V call is TRBV27, the J call TRBJ2-7; D gene uncertain. This CDR3 has 13 amino acids. CDR1 and CDR2 from the germline V gene are MNHEY and SMNVEV (reference sequence). Trimming took 5 bases from V and 5 from J, leaving 13 bases between them. For the CDR3, the DNA is TGTGCCAGCAGTCTAAAGGGTCCCCACGAGCAGTACTTC. Amino acid sequence: CASSLKGPHEQYF.

This clonotype was seen once. This chain links TRBV7-9 with TRBJ1-2; the D is unclear. CDR3 size: 12 residues. Germline V gene sequence: CDR1 SEHNR, CDR2 FQNEAQ (reference sequence). The V gene lost 6 bases and the J gene lost 7 bases, with 12 bases spanning the gap. CDR3 coding DNA: TGTGCCAGCAGTCGGGTTGCACCTGGCTACACCTTC. This translates into CASSRVAPGYTF.

The chain joins TRBV6-1 to TRBJ1-5, with D uncertain. Germline lookup yields CDR1 MNHNS and CDR2 SASEGT. V was shortened by 7 bases and J by 3 bases, with 7 bases between the two germline ends. The CDR3 totals 12 residues. The CDR3, as DNA: TGTGCCAGCAAATCCATCAATCAGCCCCAGCATTTT. It codes for CASKSINQPQHF.

The chain links TRBV4-3 to TRBJ2-6; 7 bases fit TRBD1. In germline, CDR1 is LGHNA, CDR2 YSLEER. Trimming removed 4 bases from V and 0 bases from J; junction bases left unmatched: 6. The CDR3 loop spans 17 amino acids. CDR3 amino acids: CASSPDRVHSGANVLTF. The DNA for the CDR3 is TGCGCCAGCAGCCCCGACAGGGTCCACTCTGGGGCCAACGTCCTGACTTTC.

The rearrangement joins TRBV12-3 or TRBV12-4 to TRBJ2-3; TRBD1 might be the D (6 bases). This CDR3 contains 11 residues. Trimming removed 6 bases at V and 6 bases at J, with 7 bases between. CDR3 coding DNA: TGTGCCAGCAGACAGGGCGATACGCAGTATTTT. Translation: CASRQGDTQYF.

V gene TRBV24-1 combines with J gene TRBJ2-3; D might be TRBD2 (5 bases). The CDR3 has 12 residues. Trimming cost V 7 bases and J 8 bases, with 12 bases left between them. The V gene's germline CDR1 is KGHDR and CDR2 SFDVKD. The CDR3 DNA reads as TGTGCCACCAGCGAAGTTGCGGGTACGCAGTATTTT. Translating it yields CATSEVAGTQYF.

V usage is TRBV30 and J usage is TRBJ1-2; D is uncertain. Looked up from germline, CDR1 is GTSNPN and CDR2 is SVGIG (reference sequence). V lost 3 bases and J 3 bases, leaving 11 bases between the germline ends. The CDR3 contains 13 residues. The chain's CDR3 is CAWSNYPHYGYTF. For the CDR3, the DNA is TGTGCCTGGAGCAACTATCCCCACTATGGCTACACCTTC.

The chain links TRBV10-3 to TRBJ2-1; D gene unclear. The germline gives CDR1 ENHRY, CDR2 SYGVKD. Trimming took off 4 bases at V and 6 bases at J, with 10 bases between the two ends. The CDR3 runs 13 residues. For the CDR3, the DNA is TGTGCCATCAGTGCCGACGACGGCAATGAGCAGTTCTTC. Translated: CAISADDGNEQFF.

This sequence joins TRBV29-1 and TRBJ2-7, with TRBD2 as a possible D gene (6 bases). V shed 0 bases and J shed 0 bases, with 9 bases lying between them. This CDR3 contains 14 residues. CDR1 and CDR2 from the germline V gene are SQVTM and ANQGSEA. The CDR3 is CSVEEGGFSYEQYF. In DNA, the CDR3 is TGCAGCGTTGAAGAAGGAGGGTTCTCCTACGAGCAGTACTTC.

This chain uses TRBV7-8 with TRBJ2-5; TRBD1 is a possible D gene (5 bases). This CDR3 is 14 amino acids long. The V gene lost 5 bases and the J gene lost 0 bases, with 10 bases spanning the gap. Germline V CDR1 and CDR2: SGHVS, FQNEAQ. The CDR3 sequence: CASSAQEYQETQYF. The CDR3 bases are TGTGCCAGCAGCGCACAGGAGTACCAAGAGACCCAGTACTTC. The full variable domain, in which reference TRBV7-8 and TRBJ2-5 provide the parts outside the CDR3, is GAGVSQSPRYKVAKRGQDVALRCDPISGHVSLFWYQQALGQGPEFLTYFQNEAQLDKSGLPSDRFFAERPEGSVSTLKIQRTQQEDSAVYLCASSAQEYQETQYFGPGTRLLVL.

The V and J genes are TRBV7-9 and TRBJ2-3; no definite D call. Germline V gene lookup returns CDR1 SEHNR and CDR2 FQNEAQ (reference sequence). Trimming took off 5 bases at V and 2 bases at J, with 11 bases between the two ends. This CDR3 region has 14 residues. CDR3 protein: CASSPWTHTDTQYF. CDR3 nucleotides: TGTGCCAGCAGCCCGTGGACCCACACAGATACGCAGTATTTT. The variable domain in full, with the rest retrieved from reference TRBV7-9 and TRBJ2-3, is DTGVSQNPRHKITKRGQNVTFRCDPISEHNRLYWYRQTLGQGPEFLTYFQNEAQLEKSRLLSDRFSAERPKGSFSTLEIQRTEQGDSAMYLCASSPWTHTDTQYFGPGTRLTVL.

The sample holds one count of this clonotype. The chain joins TRBV30 to TRBJ1-6, with D unclear. The V end was cut by 2 bases, the J end by 12 bases, with 11 bases between. This CDR3 comprises 12 residues. Germline V gene sequence: CDR1 GTSNPN, CDR2 SVGIG (reference sequence). The CDR3 loop is CAWSTTREPLHF. CDR3 nucleotide sequence: TGTGCCTGGAGTACCACCCGTGAACCCCTCCACTTT.

The chain recombines TRBV6-6 with TRBJ2-7; D assignment may be TRBD1 or TRBD2 (6 bases each). V was trimmed by 7 bases and J by 0 bases, leaving 7 bases between them. The CDR3 has 12 amino acids. From germline, CDR1 is MNHNY and CDR2 SVGAGI (reference sequence). The CDR3 DNA is TGTGCCAGCAAGGGGGGCTCCTACGAGCAGTACTTC. Translated: CASKGGSYEQYF.

The chain is built from TRBV9 and TRBJ2-2; no clear D. CDR1 and CDR2 from the germline V gene are SGDLS and YYNGEE. V gave up 2 bases and J gave up 6 bases, with 8 bases separating them. This CDR3 has 13 residues. CDR3 DNA sequence: TGTGCCAGCAGCGTTGGCTTGGCCGGGGAGCTGTTTTTT. This gives the protein CASSVGLAGELFF.

The V and J genes are TRBV20-1 and TRBJ2-7; the match to TRBD1 covers 8 bases. V dropped 5 bases and J dropped 2; count of bases not matched to a gene: 5. Germline-derived CDR1 and CDR2 are DFQATT and SNEGSKA (reference sequence). The CDR3 contains 13 residues. The DNA of the CDR3 is TGCAGTGCTTCGGACAGGGCTGCCTACGAGCAGTACTTC. This translates into CSASDRAAYEQYF.

The rearrangement joins TRBV6-6 to TRBJ2-5, with 8 bases that match TRBD1. There are 14 residues in the CDR3. V gave up 4 bases and J gave up 5 bases; unmatched junction bases: 6. Germline lookup yields CDR1 MNHNY and CDR2 SVGAGI (reference sequence). The CDR3 sequence is CASSSGQGLETQYF. The CDR3 DNA sequence: TGTGCCAGCAGTTCCGGACAGGGCCTGGAGACCCAGTACTTC.